This T cell receptor (beta chain) stems from a study of blood T cell repertoires in COVID-19. At the level of the study: Samples came from the United States, Italy and Spain, spanning acute and convalescent COVID-19. PBMCs, B-cell-depleted T cells, or T cells provided the cDNA or gDNA that made up the material.

J was trimmed by 3 bases and V by 1 base; bases with no gene match: 4. The V gene's germline CDR1 is LNHNV and CDR2 YYDKDF (reference sequence). This CDR3 has 17 residues. Original analysis: How many nucleated cells were present was estimated from reference gene primer amplification. Using immunoSEQ multiplex PCR, the repertoire was profiled, and TCRdb retains in-frame clones only, with some absent. Clone size and the V and J calls come from that table; the DNA yielded D and trimming. The data contain about 55,000 clones, around 90% of them singletons. The TCR was taken from a man older than 75 with acute or convalescent COVID-19. This chain connects TRBV15 to TRBJ2-3; 13 positions match TRBD2. Sequencing was done on a sample of peripheral blood. The CDR3 DNA is TGTGCCACCAGCAGAGGCCGACTAGCGGGGGGAACAGATACGCAGTATTTT. Encoded protein: CATSRGRLAGGTDTQYF.